This section outlines one T cell receptor beta chain sequence together with its context. The antigen remains undetermined. These data belong to a study of CD8 T cells in Susac syndrome. Findings of the study overall: The authors acknowledged that their TCR sequencing and HLA analysis involved a relatively small number of individuals.

Random hexamers served to reverse transcribe roughly 0.45 to 1 ug RNA. TCRdb analysed the immunoSEQ multiplex PCR reads with MiXCR anew, one entry per CDR3 protein. The data show roughly 330,000 distinct CDR3 sequences, around 92% seen once. V lost 1 base to trimming and J lost 2 bases, with 12 bases between them. The CDR3 spans 16 residues. Germline V gene data show CDR1 as SQVTM and CDR2 as ANQGSEA. Sequencing of TCR beta, carried out with a high-throughput approach, was applied to CD8+ and CD4+ T cells from the blood. The chain joins TRBV29-1 to TRBJ2-6, with D tentatively TRBD1 or TRBD2 (6 bases each). The sequence came from a human donor with multiple sclerosis. Specimen: CD4+ T cells from PBMCs. CDR3 residues: CSVEALGGTGANVLTF. The CDR3 nucleotides read TGCAGCGTTGAAGCTTTGGGGGGCACTGGGGCCAACGTCCTGACTTTC.